One and the same sample provided the 2 T cell receptor beta chains below, sequenced in a study of T cells in severe cutaneous drug reactions. The donors had carbamazepine-induced Stevens-Johnson syndrome or toxic epidermal necrolysis. TCR subtype-specific primers in iRepertoire multiplex PCR prepared libraries for bulk and single-cell sequencing. TCRdb re-called the multiplex PCR reads, yielding one record per CDR3 amino acid sequence without DNA. The listing records some 500 distinct CDR3 sequences. Sample: PBMCs. These receptors originate from a human donor with Stevens-Johnson syndrome, a severe cutaneous drug reaction.

Frequency places this clonotype as medium-sized. Here the CDR3 reads CASSRSGRWYEQYF. The chain couples TRBV18 to TRBJ2-7; TCRdb calls TRBD2, which cannot be checked without DNA. This CDR3 spans 14 amino acids. CDR1 and CDR2 (germline): KGHSH, LQKENI.

This clonotype is identified as large from frequency. The gene calls are TRBV7-2 and TRBJ1-1. In germline, CDR1 is SGHTA, CDR2 FQGNSA. CDR3 length: 17 amino acids. The CDR3 loop is CASSLLVGESMNTEAFF.